A single sample gave rise to the 32 T cell receptor beta chains below, sequenced in a study of human T cells and chemical hapten exposure. One entry per CDR3 protein results from TCRdb running MiXCR on the RACE reads. Of 200,000 to 300,000 distinct CDR3 sequences in the sample, 7.5% to 10% are singletons; the top ten hold approximately 2.3%. As to time point: pre-sensitization, week 0. The treatment denotes: therapeutic diphenylcyclopropenone sensitization with weekly scalp DPC. The sample was whole blood, taken in connection with sensitization to the hapten diphenylcyclopropenone (DPC). Receptors were obtained from a woman aged 40 to 49 with alopecia areata. Some clones in this sample may be carry-over from other donors' samples.

This clonotype has only a few counts. This rearrangement joins TRBV6-1 to TRBJ1-1; D is unresolved. V lost 0 bases and J 12 bases, leaving 14 bases between the germline ends. This CDR3 is 13 amino acids long. Germline V lookup: CDR1 MNHNS, CDR2 SASEGT. CDR3 sequence (DNA): TGTGCCAGCAGTGAAGCGCTTCGGGGTAGGACTTTCTTT. The encoded protein is CASSEALRGRTFF.

This clonotype was recorded a few times. The rearrangement joins TRBV4-1 to TRBJ1-1; D ambiguous. The CDR3 has 14 amino acids. Germline CDR1 reads MGHRA; CDR2 reads YSYEKL. V was clipped by 3 bases and J by 0 bases, with 8 bases between them. As DNA, the CDR3 is TGCGCCAGCAGCCATCTCCAGGTGAACACTGAAGCTTTCTTT. Its protein is CASSHLQVNTEAFF.

This clonotype was counted only a few times. The V gene is TRBV10-3, the J gene TRBJ2-2; 11 nucleotides agree with TRBD2. Germline CDR1 ENHRY, CDR2 SYGVKD. Trimming took 4 bases from V and 6 from J; bases not matched to a gene: 10. There are 17 residues in the CDR3. Here the CDR3 DNA reads TGTGCCATCAGTGCGACCACTAGCGGGAGTCTGGCCGGGGAGCTGTTTTTT. Translated, it gives CAISATTSGSLAGELFF.

This clonotype was detected a few times. The junction departs from germline at one end; a sequencing error may be responsible. The V and J genes are TRBV3-1 and TRBJ2-7; either TRBD1 or TRBD2 may fit D (5 bases each). The CDR3 loop spans 12 amino acids. From germline, CDR1 is LGHDT and CDR2 YNNKEL (reference sequence). Written as DNA, the CDR3 is TGTGCCAGCAGCCAAGGGGGGTGGACCATTAACTTC. The encoded protein is CASSQGGWTINF.

In its sample, this clonotype was seen a few times. The gene calls are TRBV25-1 and TRBJ2-5, with D perhaps TRBD1 or TRBD2 (5 bases each). The V end was cut by 4 bases, the J end by 1 base, with 13 bases between. The CDR3 runs to 15 residues. Germline lookup yields CDR1 MGHDK and CDR2 SYGVNS. The CDR3 DNA is TGTGCCAGCAGTGGGGGGTTGGGGTCCCAAGAGACCCAGTACTTC. Amino acid sequence: CASSGGLGSQETQYF.

This chain uses TRBV5-1 with TRBJ2-1; maybe TRBD2 (6 bases). This CDR3 has 16 amino acids. The V end was cut by 0 bases, the J end by 10 bases, with 20 bases between. Looked up from germline, CDR1 is SGHRS and CDR2 is YFSETQ. The CDR3 protein is CASSLAPDPPRGEQFF. DNA of the CDR3: TGCGCCAGCAGCTTGGCCCCGGACCCTCCACGGGGGGAGCAGTTCTTC.

Only a few counts were recorded for this clonotype. The chain carries TRBV28 and TRBJ1-6, with 7 positions matching TRBD1. There are 15 residues in the CDR3. Losses at the gene ends were 10 bases for V and 4 bases for J; bases not matched to a gene: 10. The germline CDR1 and CDR2 sequences are MDHEN and SYDVKM. CDR3 region: CATYADRLYNSPLHF. Written as DNA, the CDR3 is TGTGCCACCTATGCGGACAGGTTATATAATTCACCCCTCCACTTT.

V gene TRBV20-1 combines with J gene TRBJ2-7; 12 bases are shared with TRBD2. The ends lost 0 bases at V and 0 bases at J; junction bases unmatched: 12. The CDR3 covers 19 residues. Germline CDR1 is DFQATT and CDR2 is SNEGSKA (reference sequence). The CDR3 sequence is CSARETSGSTPRSSYEQYF. CDR3 bases: TGCAGTGCTAGAGAGACTAGCGGGAGTACTCCCCGCAGCTCCTACGAGCAGTACTTC.

This clonotype occurred a few times. The chain couples TRBV7-8 to TRBJ2-7; TRBD2 aligns across 11 bases. The CDR3 loop spans 18 amino acids. Per germline, CDR1 SGHVS and CDR2 FQNEAQ. V gave up 0 bases and J gave up 5 bases; unmatched junction bases: 12. The DNA for the CDR3 is TGTGCCAGCAGCTTAGCCCTGACTCTGACTAGCGGGACGAACGAGCAGTACTTC. Translated, it gives CASSLALTLTSGTNEQYF.

This clonotype turned up a few times. The rearrangement joins TRBV28 to TRBJ2-7; 9 bases align to TRBD1. The germline V gene encodes CDR1 MDHEN and CDR2 SYDVKM. The length of the CDR3 is 14 residues. V shed 5 bases, J shed 6 bases, and the junction held 8 bases outside the gene matches. CDR3 nucleotide sequence: TGTGCCAGCAGTCCACCGACAGGGGGAAGCGAGCAGTACTTC. Translation gives CASSPPTGGSEQYF. The variable domain in full, with the rest retrieved from reference TRBV28 and TRBJ2-7, is DVKVTQSSRYLVKRTGEKVFLECVQDMDHENMFWYRQDPGLGLRLIYFSYDVKMKEKGDIPEGYSVSREKKERFSLILESASTNQTSMYLCASSPPTGGSEQYFGPGTRLTVT.

This clonotype occurred a few times. CDR3 coding DNA: TGTGCCTGGAGTACAACAGGGTTAACGCAGTATTTT. It is translated as CAWSTTGLTQYF. The chain employs TRBV30 and TRBJ2-3; perhaps TRBD1 as D (6 bases). Germline CDR1 GTSNPN, CDR2 SVGIG (reference sequence). This CDR3 is built from 12 residues. Trimming took off 2 bases at V and 9 bases at J, with 12 bases between the two ends.

This clonotype was detected a few times. The chain employs TRBV2 and TRBJ2-5; no firm D call. Germline CDR1 is SNHLY and CDR2 is FYNNEI. The ends were cut back, 2 bases at V and 3 bases at J, with 10 bases in the middle. The CDR3 sequence is 14 residues long. The CDR3, as DNA: TGTGCCAGCAGTGAACGACGAACTAAAGAGACCCAGTACTTC. Its protein product is CASSERRTKETQYF.

This chain connects TRBV28 to TRBJ1-1, with 8 positions matching TRBD1. The germline V gene encodes CDR1 MDHEN and CDR2 SYDVKM. V shed 6 bases and J 4 bases; nucleotides not matched to a gene: 13. The length of the CDR3 is 16 residues. CDR3 DNA sequence: TGTGCCAGCAGCCCCATGACAGGGGCCCCCACCACTGAAGCTTTCTTT. The encoded protein is CASSPMTGAPTTEAFF.

Of note for this clonotype: This may arise from a read error, as a much more abundant clone is one base away. The chain recombines TRBV12-3 or TRBV12-4 with TRBJ2-3; D is unclear. The CDR3 has 11 amino acids. The CDR3 loop is CVSSFTDTQYF. The CDR3 nucleotides read TGTGTCAGCAGTTTCACAGATACGCAGTATTTT.

A single count supports this clonotype. The V and J genes are TRBV7-2 and TRBJ1-1; no firm D call. The CDR3 has 16 amino acids. Trimming took 1 base from V and 0 from J, leaving 12 bases between them. Germline-derived CDR1 and CDR2 are SGHTA and FQGNSA. This chain's CDR3 is CASSLDNPRMNTEAFF. In DNA, the CDR3 is TGTGCCAGCAGCTTAGATAATCCGAGGATGAACACTGAAGCTTTCTTT.

The chain uses TRBV12-3 or TRBV12-4 and TRBJ2-1, with D maybe TRBD1 (5 bases). Trimming stripped 3 bases from V and 5 bases from J, with 8 bases between. The CDR3 sequence is 13 residues long. This CDR3 is CASSFGADNEQFF. CDR3 sequence (DNA): TGTGCCAGCAGTTTTGGGGCGGACAATGAGCAGTTCTTC.

The chain employs TRBV10-3 and TRBJ1-1, with a tentative D call TRBD1 (5 bases). V lost 6 bases and J 4 bases, leaving 15 bases between the germline ends. The germline V gene encodes CDR1 ENHRY and CDR2 SYGVKD. This CDR3 has 14 amino acids. In DNA form, the CDR3 reads TGTGCCATCAGCCTGGCCAGGGATGGCACTGAAGCTTTCTTT. As protein: CAISLARDGTEAFF.

This clonotype was seen only a few times. J is TRBJ2-1 and V is TRBV27; the match to TRBD2 covers 9 bases. The ends lost 0 bases at V and 7 bases at J; junction bases unmatched: 7. This CDR3 is 16 amino acids long. CDR1 is MNHEY, CDR2 SMNVEV, per germline (reference sequence). CDR3 residues: CASSLSGTSGWNEQFF. Here the CDR3 DNA reads TGTGCCAGCAGTTTATCAGGTACTAGCGGGTGGAATGAGCAGTTCTTC.

The rearrangement uses TRBV29-1 and TRBJ2-1; 7 bases line up with TRBD1. Germline V gene lookup returns CDR1 SQVTM and CDR2 ANQGSEA. The CDR3 is 15 residues long. V lost 1 base, J lost 0 bases, and 3 bases stayed unmatched. The CDR3 DNA sequence: TGCAGCGTTGAAGGGACAGGTAGCTCCTACAATGAGCAGTTCTTC. Translation: CSVEGTGSSYNEQFF.

This clonotype was recorded a few times. The chain recombines TRBV7-9 with TRBJ1-5; no clear D. The CDR3 runs 12 residues. Trimming left V 3 bases short and J 7 bases short, with 7 bases between. Germline V lookup: CDR1 SEHNR, CDR2 FQNEAQ (reference sequence). For the CDR3, the DNA is TGTGCCAGCAGCTTCCCGCGGCAGCCCCAGCATTTT. Residues: CASSFPRQPQHF.

The chain employs TRBV12-3 or TRBV12-4 and TRBJ2-7; D may be TRBD2 (5 bases). The CDR3 length is 13 residues. Trimming left V 4 bases short and J 6 bases short, with 13 bases between. Here the CDR3 DNA reads TGTGCCAGCAGTTCACGGGAAGTCCGCGAGCAGTACTTC. Amino acid sequence: CASSSREVREQYF.

This clonotype appeared many times. The chain employs TRBV7-9 and TRBJ1-4; D remains unclear. Germline V CDR1 and CDR2: SEHNR, FQNEAQ (reference sequence). The CDR3 spans 13 residues. V lost 1 base and J 7 bases, leaving 7 bases between the germline ends. The CDR3 region has the DNA TGTGCCAGCAGCTTAGGGAGCGGTGAAAAACTGTTTTTT. Translated, it gives CASSLGSGEKLFF.

This sequence joins TRBV11-3 and TRBJ2-7, with 11 bases identical to TRBD2. CDR1 is SGHNT and CDR2 is YENEEA in the germline V gene. This CDR3 is built from 15 residues. V trimming: 5 bases; J trimming: 2 bases; junction bases outside the gene matches: 5. CDR3 residues: CASSPIAGGPYEQYF. The CDR3 DNA reads as TGTGCCAGCAGCCCAATAGCGGGAGGGCCCTACGAGCAGTACTTC.

The chain combines TRBV7-9 with TRBJ1-6, with D maybe TRBD1 (6 bases). Germline loops: CDR1 SEHNR, CDR2 FQNEAQ (reference sequence). The ends were cut back, 4 bases at V and 3 bases at J, with 10 bases in the middle. The CDR3 contains 15 residues. Here the CDR3 reads CASSWGPDYNSPLHF. CDR3 nucleotide sequence: TGTGCCAGCAGCTGGGGGCCAGACTATAATTCACCCCTCCACTTT.

This clonotype was counted only a few times. This chain links TRBV28 with TRBJ2-2; maybe TRBD2 (5 bases). CDR3 length: 11 residues. Looked up from germline, CDR1 is MDHEN and CDR2 is SYDVKM. V was shortened by 6 bases and J by 6 bases, with 5 bases between the two germline ends. The CDR3 is CASRLAGELFF. The DNA of the CDR3 is TGTGCCAGCAGACTAGCCGGGGAGCTGTTTTTT.

The V call is TRBV20-1, the J call TRBJ2-1; possibly TRBD2 for D (5 bases). The length of the CDR3 is 17 residues. V was clipped by 1 base and J by 1 base, with 17 bases between them. Germline loops: CDR1 DFQATT, CDR2 SNEGSKA (reference sequence). Here the CDR3 reads CSARAGGRASSYNEQFF. The CDR3 nucleotides are TGCAGTGCTAGAGCCGGCGGGCGGGCGTCTTCCTACAATGAGCAGTTCTTC.

J is TRBJ2-3 and V is TRBV6-5, with TRBD2 matching over 7 bases. The CDR3 is 14 residues long. CDR1 and CDR2 from the germline V gene are MNHEY and SVGAGI. The V segment lost 8 bases and the J segment 5 bases; nucleotides outside the gene matches: 10. CDR3 bases: TGTGCCAGCTGTTGGGGGAGGGCCTTAGATACGCAGTATTTT. Its protein is CASCWGRALDTQYF.

The V and J genes are TRBV5-5 and TRBJ1-5; D is possibly TRBD1 (5 bases). CDR3 length: 16 residues. The V end was cut by 1 base, the J end by 0 bases, with 11 bases between. Germline CDR1 is SGHKS and CDR2 is YYEKEE (reference sequence). In DNA, the CDR3 is TGTGCCAGCAGCTTGAGGGGAACCCTTAGCAATCAGCCCCAGCATTTT. It yields the protein CASSLRGTLSNQPQHF.

This clonotype has just a few counts. The chain carries TRBV10-3 and TRBJ1-1, with D unresolved. CDR1 is ENHRY and CDR2 is SYGVKD in the germline V gene. CDR3 length: 13 amino acids. V lost 7 bases and J lost 2, with 11 bases in between. The CDR3 DNA follows: TGTGCCATCACACCAGAGGCAAACACTGAAGCTTTCTTT. This translates into CAITPEANTEAFF.

The V call is TRBV7-2, the J call TRBJ1-6; tentative D call: TRBD1 (5 bases). The CDR3 totals 15 residues. Germline V gene sequence: CDR1 SGHTA, CDR2 FQGNSA. Trimming pared 2 bases from V and 7 bases from J, leaving 12 bases between. DNA of the CDR3: TGTGCCAGCAGCTTATCGGGGACGCAGAATTCACCCCTCCACTTT. Translating it yields CASSLSGTQNSPLHF.

Here the CDR3 DNA reads TGTGCCGGGTCCCGGGACAGGGGGAACACTGAAGCTTTCTTT. Translation: CAGSRDRGNTEAFF. The gene calls are TRBV30 and TRBJ1-1; TRBD1 aligns across 10 bases. V was pared by 8 bases and J by 1 base, with 7 bases of the junction left unmatched. There are 14 residues in the CDR3. Per germline, CDR1 GTSNPN and CDR2 SVGIG (reference sequence).

This clonotype was seen more than once but under ten times. This chain connects TRBV9 to TRBJ1-4; 9 nucleotides line up with TRBD1. Trimming at V came to 0 bases and at J to 5 bases, leaving 2 bases not matched to a gene. The CDR3 is 15 amino acids. The germline V gene has CDR1 SGDLS and CDR2 YYNGEE. The CDR3 sequence: CASSVGDRGNEKLFF. The CDR3 nucleotides are TGTGCCAGCAGCGTAGGAGACAGGGGGAATGAAAAACTGTTTTTT.